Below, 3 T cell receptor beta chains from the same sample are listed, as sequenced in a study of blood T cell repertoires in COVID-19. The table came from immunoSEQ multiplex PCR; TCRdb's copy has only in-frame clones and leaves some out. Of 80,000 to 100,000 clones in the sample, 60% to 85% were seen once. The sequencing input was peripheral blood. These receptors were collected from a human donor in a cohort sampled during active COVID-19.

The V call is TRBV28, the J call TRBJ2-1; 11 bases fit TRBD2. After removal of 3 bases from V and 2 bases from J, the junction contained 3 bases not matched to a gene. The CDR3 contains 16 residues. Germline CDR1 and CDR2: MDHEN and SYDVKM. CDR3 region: CASSFRLAGTYNEQFF. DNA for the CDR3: TGTGCCAGCAGTTTTAGACTAGCGGGGACCTACAATGAGCAGTTCTTC.

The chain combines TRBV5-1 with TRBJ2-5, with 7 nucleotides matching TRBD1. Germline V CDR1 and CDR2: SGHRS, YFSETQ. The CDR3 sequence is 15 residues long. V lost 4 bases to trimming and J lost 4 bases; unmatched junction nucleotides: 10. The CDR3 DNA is TGCGCCAGCAGCCGACTTGGACAGGACTCAGAGACCCAGTACTTC. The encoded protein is CASSRLGQDSETQYF.

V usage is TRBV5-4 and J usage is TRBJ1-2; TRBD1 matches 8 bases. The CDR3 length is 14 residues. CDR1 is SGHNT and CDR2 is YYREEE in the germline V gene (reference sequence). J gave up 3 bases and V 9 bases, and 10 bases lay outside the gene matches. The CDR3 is CATRKTGADYGYTF. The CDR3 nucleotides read TGTGCCACCCGGAAGACAGGGGCTGACTATGGCTACACCTTC.